A selection of T cell receptor beta chains follows, all from one sample in a study of blood T cell repertoires in COVID-19. TCRdb's table, derived via immunoSEQ multiplex PCR, lists solely in-frame clones and lacks some. This table has nearly 55,000 clones, 78% appearing once. The sequencing input was peripheral blood. These receptors were collected from a human donor with active or convalescent COVID-19. The donor label of this sample is uncertain. CDR3s include the opening cysteine and the closing phenylalanine or tryptophan. The D gene is left open where the match is weak. Size is omitted from some rows. Given values are once, few, many or a class for expanded clones.

D	V	size	J	CDR3	DNA
TRBD2	TRBV19	NA	TRBJ2-7	CASSIDGRALSSYEQYF	TGTGCCAGTAGTATAGACGGGAGGGCCCTCAGCTCCTACGAGCAGTACTTC
NA	TRBV19	NA	TRBJ1-5	CASTTLSAEGNQPQHF	TGTGCCAGTACTACCCTTTCAGCGGAGGGCAATCAGCCCCAGCATTTT
NA	TRBV7-3	NA	TRBJ2-7	CASSFASGYEQYF	TGTGCCAGCAGTTTCGCGTCCGGCTACGAGCAGTACTTC
NA	TRBV4-2	NA	TRBJ2-7	CASSPDYQLTYEQYF	TGTGCCAGCAGCCCCGACTATCAGTTGACCTACGAGCAGTACTTC
TRBD2	TRBV19	NA	TRBJ2-7	CASSFGLAGDTYEQYF	TGTGCCAGTAGTTTCGGACTAGCGGGGGACACCTACGAGCAGTACTTC
NA	TRBV4-2	NA	TRBJ2-6	CASSQASGANVLTF	TGTGCCAGCAGCCAGGCCTCTGGGGCCAACGTCCTGACTTTC
TRBD2	TRBV7-3	NA	TRBJ2-2	CASSLRSGRAAGELFF	TGTGCCAGCAGCTTACGCAGCGGGAGGGCCGCCGGGGAGCTGTTTTTT
NA	TRBV5-4	NA	TRBJ1-6	CASSSATGLSYNSPLHF	TGTGCCAGCAGTTCAGCAACAGGGCTCTCCTATAATTCACCCCTCCACTTT
NA	TRBV7-2	NA	TRBJ1-4	CASSIRVESELFF	TGTGCCAGCAGTATCAGGGTGGAATCGGAACTGTTTTTT
TRBD2	TRBV3-1/TRBV3-2	NA	TRBJ2-7	CASSKRDSGSMDEQYF	TGTGCCAGCAGCAAAAGAGATAGCGGGAGTATGGACGAGCAGTACTTC
TRBD1	TRBV24-1	NA	TRBJ2-3	CATSGLTGTGYYTDTQYF	TGTGCCACCAGTGGTTTGACCGGGACAGGGTATTACACAGATACGCAGTATTTT
NA	TRBV10-3	NA	TRBJ1-1	CAITTDSEAFF	TGTGCCATCACCACAGACAGTGAAGCTTTCTTT
NA	TRBV5-1	NA	TRBJ2-6	CASSGTTGLSGANVLTF	TGCGCCAGCAGCGGAACAACAGGGCTTTCTGGGGCCAACGTCCTGACTTTC
TRBD1	TRBV19	NA	TRBJ2-3	CASSMGQGTDTQYF	TGTGCCAGTAGTATGGGACAGGGCACAGATACGCAGTATTTT
TRBD2	TRBV9	NA	TRBJ2-3	CASSVRGGTSFQGDTQYF	TGTGCCAGCAGCGTGAGAGGGGGGACTAGCTTTCAAGGGGATACGCAGTATTTT
NA	TRBV12-2	NA	TRBJ2-2	CASRGGTSGVTNTGELFF	TGTGCAAGTCGCGGGGGGACTAGCGGGGTTACGAACACCGGGGAGCTGTTTTTT
TRBD1	TRBV2	NA	TRBJ1-2	CASRGQGEDYGYTF	TGTGCCAGCAGGGGACAGGGCGAGGACTATGGCTACACCTTC
NA	TRBV9	NA	TRBJ2-2	CASNQGTGELFF	TGTGCCAGCAACCAGGGCACCGGGGAGCTGTTTTTT
NA	TRBV6-6	NA	TRBJ2-5	CASSSTGVRETQYF	TGTGCCAGCAGTTCGACGGGAGTAAGAGAGACCCAGTACTTC
NA	TRBV7-6	few	TRBJ2-2	CASSPRGGELFF	TGTGCCAGCAGCCCCCGAGGCGGGGAGCTGTTTTTT
TRBD2	TRBV4-2	NA	TRBJ2-4	CASSQVESGTRNIQYF	TGTGCCAGCAGCCAAGTAGAGTCAGGGACTAGAAACATTCAGTACTTC
NA	TRBV9	NA	TRBJ1-3	CASSVGEGAAGNTIYF	TGTGCCAGCAGCGTAGGGGAAGGAGCGGCTGGAAACACCATATATTTT
NA	TRBV4-3	NA	TRBJ2-3	CASSQDPASQRASDTQYF	TGCGCCAGCAGCCAAGATCCTGCTAGCCAGAGAGCGTCAGATACGCAGTATTTT
NA	TRBV6-6	once	TRBJ1-6	CASSPKRSPGYNSPLHF	TGTGCCAGCAGTCCTAAGAGGTCGCCGGGATATAATTCACCCCTCCACTTT
NA	TRBV9	NA	TRBJ2-3	CASSVGDRPDTQYF	TGTGCCAGCAGCGTAGGCGACAGGCCAGATACGCAGTATTTT
NA	TRBV30	NA	TRBJ1-2	CAWGRLKNYGYTF	TGTGCCTGGGGGCGCCTTAAGAACTATGGCTACACCTTC
NA	TRBV30	NA	TRBJ1-5	CAWSMEGGGGNQPQHF	TGTGCCTGGAGTATGGAGGGGGGAGGGGGCAATCAGCCCCAGCATTTT
NA	TRBV19	NA	TRBJ1-1	CASSMGWGDPGAEAFF	TGTGCCAGTAGTATGGGGTGGGGGGATCCCGGCGCTGAAGCTTTCTTT
TRBD1	TRBV9	NA	TRBJ1-2	CASSVPDDRGYGYTF	TGTGCCAGCAGCGTACCCGACGACAGGGGCTATGGCTACACCTTC
NA	TRBV9	NA	TRBJ2-7	CASSGGTSLYEQYF	TGTGCCAGCAGCGGAGGGACATCACTCTACGAGCAGTACTTC
NA	TRBV30	NA	TRBJ1-2	CAWMGARGYTF	TGTGCCTGGATGGGGGCGCGTGGCTACACCTTC
TRBD1	TRBV24-1	NA	TRBJ1-1	CATSDSGQGAAEAFF	TGTGCCACCAGTGATTCTGGACAGGGAGCGGCTGAAGCTTTCTTT
NA	TRBV9	large	TRBJ1-1	CASSNQGLTEAFF	TGTGCCAGCAGCAACCAGGGTTTAACTGAAGCTTTCTTT
NA	TRBV9	few	TRBJ2-1	CASSVSSGYNEQFF	TGTGCCAGCAGCGTGAGTAGCGGCTACAATGAGCAGTTCTTC
TRBD2	TRBV6-1	NA	TRBJ2-1	CASSVYGTSVYNEQFF	TGTGCCAGCAGTGTCTATGGGACTAGCGTTTACAATGAGCAGTTCTTC
NA	TRBV7-3	NA	TRBJ2-3	CASSPHAGEDTQYF	TGTGCCAGCAGCCCTCATGCCGGAGAAGATACGCAGTATTTT
NA	TRBV27	NA	TRBJ1-2	CASSRKGVEWGGYTF	TGTGCCAGCAGCCGAAAGGGGGTTGAGTGGGGTGGCTACACCTTC
NA	TRBV4-1	NA	TRBJ2-1	CASSQPIRGNEQFF	TGCGCCAGCAGCCAACCTATCAGGGGTAATGAGCAGTTCTTC
NA	TRBV28	NA	TRBJ2-5	CASTTVGGLETQYF	TGTGCCAGCACCACGGTCGGGGGGCTCGAGACCCAGTACTTC
TRBD1	TRBV6-2/TRBV6-3	once	TRBJ1-1	CASSYPGTDRMNTEAFF	TGTGCCAGCAGTTACCCCGGGACAGACCGGATGAACACTGAAGCTTTCTTT
TRBD1	TRBV10-1	few	TRBJ2-7	CASSESRDRVEQYF	TGCGCCAGCAGTGAGTCCCGGGACAGGGTCGAGCAGTACTTC
TRBD1	TRBV25-1	NA	TRBJ1-1	CASSCPQGVREAFF	TGTGCCAGCAGTTGTCCCCAGGGGGTCAGAGAAGCTTTCTTT
NA	TRBV3-1/TRBV3-2	NA	TRBJ1-1	CASSQMKQGNTEAFF	TGTGCCAGCAGCCAGATGAAACAGGGTAACACTGAAGCTTTCTTT
NA	TRBV6-4	NA	TRBJ2-3	CASSEEEGDTQYF	TGTGCCAGCAGTGAAGAAGAGGGAGATACGCAGTATTTT
NA	TRBV7-2	NA	TRBJ1-4	CASSLFQQRSEKLFF	TGTGCCAGCAGCTTATTCCAACAAAGGAGCGAAAAACTGTTTTTT
NA	TRBV5-1	NA	TRBJ1-1	CASNPSGLNTEAFF	TGCGCCAGCAACCCTTCAGGGTTGAACACTGAAGCTTTCTTT